A single sample is the source of the 19 T cell receptor beta chains below, sequenced in a study of Ad26.COV2.S vaccination and SARS-CoV-2 variants. Noted treatment: roughly 20 received Ad26.COV2.S at low or high dose, single or two shots; 5 received placebo; per-sample allocation not given. At day 63 after the first vaccine or placebo injection, samples were drawn. Profiled with immunoSEQ multiplex PCR; TCRdb holds only in-frame clones, not every one. This sample yields 350,000 to 600,000 clones, of which about nine tenths are seen a single time; about 1.5% belongs to the top ten. Material: peripheral blood, obtained in a trial of Ad26.COV2.S vaccine versus placebo. All receptors derive from a person between 18 and 59 years old who received the Ad26.COV2.S COVID-19 vaccine or a placebo.

The chain uses TRBV28 and TRBJ1-2; D uncertain. The germline V gene has CDR1 MDHEN and CDR2 SYDVKM. V lost 5 bases, J lost 4 bases, and 14 bases lay in between. This CDR3 region has 14 residues. CDR3 in amino acids: CASSTASIAYGYTF. As DNA, the CDR3 is TGTGCCAGCAGTACCGCATCTATAGCCTATGGCTACACCTTC.

V gene TRBV7-9 combines with J gene TRBJ2-3, with 7 bases aligning to TRBD1. CDR1 and CDR2 (germline): SEHNR, FQNEAQ (reference sequence). Unmatched junction bases numbered 6, after V lost 1 base and J lost 2 bases. The CDR3 contains 16 residues. CDR3 sequence (DNA): TGTGCCAGCAGCTTAGTGGCAGGGGGAATCACAGATACGCAGTATTTT. As protein: CASSLVAGGITDTQYF.

A few counts support this clone. The J gene is TRBJ2-7, the V gene TRBV14; 9 bases are shared with TRBD2. The germline V gene has CDR1 SGHDN and CDR2 FVKESK. This CDR3 has 15 residues. J was trimmed by 6 bases and V by 1 base; bases with no gene match: 7. CDR3 loop: CASSQVASGTSEQYF. CDR3 DNA sequence: TGTGCCAGCAGCCAAGTGGCTAGCGGGACTTCCGAGCAGTACTTC.

The V gene is TRBV5-6, the J gene TRBJ1-2; D gene unclear. Trimming shortened V by 4 bases and J by 4 bases, and 14 bases separated the two germline ends. Germline V gene sequence: CDR1 SGHDT, CDR2 YYEEEE. This CDR3 is built from 14 residues. The DNA of the CDR3 is TGTGCCAGCAGCCCGCCGGGATTCGGCTATGGCTACACCTTC. It is translated as CASSPPGFGYGYTF.

The CDR3 here is CASSLGQGSAEQFF. The CDR3 DNA sequence: TGTGCCAGCAGCTTAGGACAGGGATCTGCTGAGCAGTTCTTC. The chain recombines TRBV7-9 with TRBJ2-1, with 7 bases that match TRBD1. This CDR3 contains 14 residues. Germline values: CDR1 SEHNR, CDR2 FQNEAQ (reference sequence). Trimming removed 1 base from V and 9 bases from J; junction bases left unmatched: 6.

Only a few counts were recorded for this clone. The chain joins TRBV11-2 to TRBJ1-2, with TRBD1 matching 7 bases. From germline, CDR1 is SGHAT and CDR2 FQNNGV. J lost 2 bases, V lost 5 bases, and 11 bases had no gene match. This CDR3 has 16 residues. This CDR3 is CASSTPTGIRNYGYTF. In DNA, the CDR3 is TGTGCCAGCAGCACCCCGACAGGGATTCGGAACTATGGCTACACCTTC.

J is TRBJ1-3 and V is TRBV28; D gene uncertain. Germline V CDR1 and CDR2: MDHEN, SYDVKM. Trimming removed 2 bases at V and 0 bases at J, with 8 bases between. The CDR3 totals 15 residues. The CDR3 spells CASSLQQTSGNTIYF. The CDR3 DNA reads as TGTGCCAGCAGTTTACAACAGACCTCTGGAAACACCATATATTTT. The full variable domain, in which reference TRBV28 and TRBJ1-3 provide the parts outside the CDR3, is DVKVTQSSRYLVKRTGEKVFLECVQDMDHENMFWYRQDPGLGLRLIYFSYDVKMKEKGDIPEGYSVSREKKERFSLILESASTNQTSMYLCASSLQQTSGNTIYFGEGSWLTVV.

This sequence joins TRBV5-1 and TRBJ2-3; D perhaps matches TRBD1 (5 bases). CDR1 SGHRS and CDR2 YFSETQ come from the germline V gene. The V end lost 0 bases, the J end lost 1 base, and 12 bases lay between the germline ends. The CDR3 sequence is 16 residues long. The CDR3 nucleotides are TGCGCCAGCAGCTTGGCTGTGAAAGGGGGCACAGATACGCAGTATTTT. Its protein is CASSLAVKGGTDTQYF. The variable domain in full, with the rest retrieved from reference TRBV5-1 and TRBJ2-3, is KAGVTQTPRYLIKTRGQQVTLSCSPISGHRSVSWYQQTPGQGLQFLFEYFSETQRNKGNFPGRFSGRQFSNSRSEMNVSTLELGDSALYLCASSLAVKGGTDTQYFGPGTRLTVL.

The table lists this clone with a few counts. The chain employs TRBV12-3 or TRBV12-4 and TRBJ1-1, with D possibly being TRBD1 (5 bases). Trimming pared 6 bases from V and 3 bases from J, leaving 8 bases between. There are 12 residues in the CDR3. The CDR3 coding sequence is TGTGCCAGCAGGACCAGGGACACTGAAGCTTTCTTT. Translated: CASRTRDTEAFF.

This sequence joins TRBV4-3 and TRBJ2-1; 10 bases line up with TRBD2. This CDR3 is built from 16 residues. V lost 0 bases and J lost 9; bases outside the gene matches: 8. From germline, CDR1 is LGHNA and CDR2 YSLEER. Here the CDR3 DNA reads TGCGCCAGCAGCCAAGAGGCAGCGGGGGGGCCTGTTGAGCAGTTCTTC. It specifies CASSQEAAGGPVEQFF.

The rearrangement joins TRBV21-1 to TRBJ2-7; TRBD1 is the table's D call, not checked against the DNA. TRBV21-1 counts as a pseudogene. The CDR3 has 14 amino acids. CDR3 protein: CASRVKTGAYEQYF. The CDR3 DNA follows: TGTGCCAGCAGGGTAAAGACAGGGGCCTACGAGCAGTACTTC.

The CDR3 sequence is CASSDTLADQETQYF. The CDR3 DNA is TGTGCCAGCAGTGATACACTAGCGGACCAAGAGACCCAGTACTTC. The V and J genes are TRBV2 and TRBJ2-5; 8 bases match TRBD2. The germline gives CDR1 SNHLY, CDR2 FYNNEI. This CDR3 contains 15 residues. J lost 0 bases, V lost 3 bases, and 3 bases had no gene match.

The rearrangement joins TRBV19 to TRBJ2-7; 7 bases are shared with TRBD1. The CDR3 covers 15 residues. Trimming took 6 bases from V and 2 from J; bases not matched to a gene: 10. Germline V lookup: CDR1 LNHDA, CDR2 SQIVND (reference sequence). CDR3 sequence (DNA): TGTGCCAGTAGCCTCCGGGACAGAGTTCCCTACGAGCAGTACTTC. This sequence encodes CASSLRDRVPYEQYF. Drawing the rest from reference TRBV19 and TRBJ2-7, the complete variable domain is DGGITQSPKYLFRKEGQNVTLSCEQNLNHDAMYWYRQDPGQGLRLIYYSQIVNDFQKGDIAEGYSVSREKKESFPLTVTSAQKNPTAFYLCASSLRDRVPYEQYFGPGTRLTVT.

This clone has a single count. The chain employs TRBV7-2 and TRBJ1-2; no definite D call. With 5 bases removed from V and 4 bases from J, the gap between germline ends came to 20 bases. This CDR3 is built from 16 residues. Germline loops: CDR1 SGHTA, CDR2 FQGNSA. CDR3 bases: TGTGCCAGCAGCATTAGCCGTTGGGAGATCGGCTATGGCTACACCTTC. Protein: CASSISRWEIGYGYTF.

The sample holds a few counts of this clone. This chain uses TRBV2 with TRBJ1-1; 7 bases align to TRBD1. The V segment lost 7 bases and the J segment 6 bases; nucleotides outside the gene matches: 2. Germline CDR1 and CDR2: SNHLY and FYNNEI. The CDR3 consists of 11 residues. The CDR3 DNA follows: TGTGCCAGCATCCAGGGGGCTGAAGCTTTCTTT. Its translation: CASIQGAEAFF.

J is TRBJ2-7 and V is TRBV3-1 (or the pseudogene TRBV3-2), with a tentative D call TRBD1 (7 bases). Looked up from germline, CDR1 is LGHDT and CDR2 is YNNKEL (reference sequence). The CDR3 is made up of 14 amino acids. Between the trimmed V and J ends, which lost 2 bases and 3 bases, there was a span of 11 bases. CDR3 nucleotide sequence: TGTGCCAGCAGCCAATCAGGGGGAGGCTACGAGCAGTACTTC. Protein sequence: CASSQSGGGYEQYF.

V gene TRBV25-1 combines with J gene TRBJ1-6; D unresolved. There are 14 residues in the CDR3. V dropped 5 bases and J dropped 8 bases, with 13 bases sitting between them. Germline V lookup: CDR1 MGHDK, CDR2 SYGVNS. CDR3 coding DNA: TGTGCCAGCAGTCGGTCCAGAAACGATTCACCCCTCCACTTT. It is translated as CASSRSRNDSPLHF. Complete variable domain (other parts from reference TRBV25-1 and TRBJ1-6): EADIYQTPRYLVIGTGKKITLECSQTMGHDKMYWYQQDPGMELHLIHYSYGVNSTEKGDLSSESTVSRIRTEHFPLTLESARPSHTSQYLCASSRSRNDSPLHFGNGTRLTVT.

The chain is built from TRBV5-1 and TRBJ1-2, with D possibly matching TRBD1 (5 bases). The CDR3 contains 13 residues. Germline CDR1 reads SGHRS; CDR2 reads YFSETQ. Trimming pared 0 bases from V and 8 bases from J, leaving 11 bases between. The CDR3 loop is CASSLDRFYGYTF. The CDR3 nucleotides are TGCGCCAGCAGCTTGGACAGGTTCTACGGCTACACCTTC.

The chain recombines TRBV7-9 with TRBJ2-5; 10 nucleotides match TRBD2. Germline CDR1 reads SEHNR; CDR2 reads FQNEAQ (reference sequence). V gave up 0 bases and J gave up 5 bases; unmatched junction bases: 6. The CDR3 runs 16 residues. CDR3 in amino acids: CASSLALAGVLETQYF. The CDR3 nucleotides are TGTGCCAGCAGCTTAGCCCTAGCGGGGGTTCTGGAGACCCAGTACTTC.